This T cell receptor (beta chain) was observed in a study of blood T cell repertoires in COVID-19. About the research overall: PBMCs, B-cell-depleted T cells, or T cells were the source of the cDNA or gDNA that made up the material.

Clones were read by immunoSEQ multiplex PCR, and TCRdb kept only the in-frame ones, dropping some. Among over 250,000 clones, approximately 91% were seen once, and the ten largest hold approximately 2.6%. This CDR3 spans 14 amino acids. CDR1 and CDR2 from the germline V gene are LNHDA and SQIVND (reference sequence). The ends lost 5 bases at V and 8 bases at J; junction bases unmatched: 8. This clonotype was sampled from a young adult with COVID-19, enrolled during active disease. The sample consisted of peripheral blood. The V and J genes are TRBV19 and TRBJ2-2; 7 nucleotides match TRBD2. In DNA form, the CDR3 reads TGTGCCAGTAGTTCAACTAGCGCCAGGGGGGAGCTGTTTTTT. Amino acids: CASSSTSARGELFF.